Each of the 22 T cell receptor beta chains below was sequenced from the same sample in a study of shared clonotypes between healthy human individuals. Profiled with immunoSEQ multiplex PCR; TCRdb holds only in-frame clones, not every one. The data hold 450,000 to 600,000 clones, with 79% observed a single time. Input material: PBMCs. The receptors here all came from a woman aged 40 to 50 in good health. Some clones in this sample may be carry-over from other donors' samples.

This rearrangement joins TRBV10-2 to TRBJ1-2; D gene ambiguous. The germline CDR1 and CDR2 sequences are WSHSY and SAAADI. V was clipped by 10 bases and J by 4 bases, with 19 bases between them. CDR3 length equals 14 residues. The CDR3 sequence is CAIQNSAASYGYTF. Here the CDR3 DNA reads TGCGCCATCCAAAACTCGGCGGCCAGCTATGGCTACACCTTC.

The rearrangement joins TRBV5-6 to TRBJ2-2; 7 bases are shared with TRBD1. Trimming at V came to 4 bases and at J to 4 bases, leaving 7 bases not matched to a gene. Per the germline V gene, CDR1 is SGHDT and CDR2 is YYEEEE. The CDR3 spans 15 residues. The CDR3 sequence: CASSAYRGITGELFF. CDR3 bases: TGTGCCAGCAGCGCTTACAGGGGAATCACCGGGGAGCTGTTTTTT.

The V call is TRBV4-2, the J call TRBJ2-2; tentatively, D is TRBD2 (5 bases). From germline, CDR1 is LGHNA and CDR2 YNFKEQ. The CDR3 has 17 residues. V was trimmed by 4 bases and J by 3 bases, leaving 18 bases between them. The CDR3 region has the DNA TGTGCCAGCAGCCCCCGGGCCAGCGGTGGGGACACCGGGGAGCTGTTTTTT. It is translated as CASSPRASGGDTGELFF.

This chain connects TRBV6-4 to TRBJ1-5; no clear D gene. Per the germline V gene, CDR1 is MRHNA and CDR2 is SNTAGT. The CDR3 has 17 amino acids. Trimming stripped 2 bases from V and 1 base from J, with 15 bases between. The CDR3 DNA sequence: TGTGCCAGCAGTGACCCTAAGTGGATTAAGAGCAATCAGCCCCAGCATTTT. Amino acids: CASSDPKWIKSNQPQHF.

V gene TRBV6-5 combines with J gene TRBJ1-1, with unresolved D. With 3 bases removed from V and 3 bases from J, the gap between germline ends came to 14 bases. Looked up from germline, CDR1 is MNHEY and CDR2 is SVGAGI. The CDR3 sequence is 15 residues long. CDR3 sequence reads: CASSYAGWGDTEAFF. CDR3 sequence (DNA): TGTGCCAGCAGTTATGCTGGGTGGGGAGACACTGAAGCTTTCTTT.

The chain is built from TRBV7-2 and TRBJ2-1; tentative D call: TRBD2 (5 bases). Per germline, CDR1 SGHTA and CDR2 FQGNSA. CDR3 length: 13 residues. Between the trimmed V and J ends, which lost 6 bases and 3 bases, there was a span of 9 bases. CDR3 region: CASRGGYYNEQFF. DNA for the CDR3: TGTGCCAGCAGAGGAGGCTACTACAATGAGCAGTTCTTC.

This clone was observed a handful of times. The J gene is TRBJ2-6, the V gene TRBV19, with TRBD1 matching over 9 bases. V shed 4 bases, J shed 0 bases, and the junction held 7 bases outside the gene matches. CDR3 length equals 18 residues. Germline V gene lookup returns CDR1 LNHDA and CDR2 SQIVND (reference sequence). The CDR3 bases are TGTGCCAGTAGTACCAGACAGGGGGTTGGCTCTGGGGCCAACGTCCTGACTTTC. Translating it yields CASSTRQGVGSGANVLTF.

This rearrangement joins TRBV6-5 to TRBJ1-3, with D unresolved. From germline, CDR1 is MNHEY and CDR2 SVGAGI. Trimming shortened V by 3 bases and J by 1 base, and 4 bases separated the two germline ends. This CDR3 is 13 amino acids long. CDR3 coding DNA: TGTGCCAGCAGTTATCTTTCTGGAAACACCATATATTTT. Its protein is CASSYLSGNTIYF.

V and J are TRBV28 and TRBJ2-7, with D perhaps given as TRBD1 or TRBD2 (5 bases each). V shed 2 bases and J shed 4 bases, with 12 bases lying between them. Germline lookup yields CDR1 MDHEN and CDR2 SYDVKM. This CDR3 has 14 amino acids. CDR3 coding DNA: TGTGCCAGCAGTTTACCAGCGGACAATTACGAGCAGTACTTC. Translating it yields CASSLPADNYEQYF.

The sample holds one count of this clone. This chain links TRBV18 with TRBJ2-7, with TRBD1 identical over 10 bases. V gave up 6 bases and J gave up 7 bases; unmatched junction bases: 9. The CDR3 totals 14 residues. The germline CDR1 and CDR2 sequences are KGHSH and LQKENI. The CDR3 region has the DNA TGTGCCAGCTCCCTGACAGGGGGCGCGTGGGAGCAGTACTTC. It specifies CASSLTGGAWEQYF.

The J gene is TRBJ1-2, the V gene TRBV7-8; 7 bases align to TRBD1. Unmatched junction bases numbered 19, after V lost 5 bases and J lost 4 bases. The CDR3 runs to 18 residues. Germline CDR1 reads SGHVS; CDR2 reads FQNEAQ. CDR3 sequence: CASSHATPDRVPGYGYTF. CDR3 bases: TGTGCCAGCAGCCACGCCACCCCTGACAGGGTTCCTGGCTATGGCTACACCTTC.

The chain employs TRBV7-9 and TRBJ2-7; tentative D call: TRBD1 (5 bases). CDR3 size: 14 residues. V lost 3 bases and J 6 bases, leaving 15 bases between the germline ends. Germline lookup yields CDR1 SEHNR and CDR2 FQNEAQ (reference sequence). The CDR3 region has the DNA TGTGCCAGCAGCTTGGGGCAATGGAAGGGCGAGCAGTACTTC. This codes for CASSLGQWKGEQYF.

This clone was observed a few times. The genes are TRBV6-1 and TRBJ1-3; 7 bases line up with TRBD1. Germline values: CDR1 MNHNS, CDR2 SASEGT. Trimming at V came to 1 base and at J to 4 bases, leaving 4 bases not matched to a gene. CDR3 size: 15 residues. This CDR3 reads CASSEEGAGGNTIYF. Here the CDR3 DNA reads TGTGCCAGCAGTGAAGAGGGGGCAGGGGGAAACACCATATATTTT.

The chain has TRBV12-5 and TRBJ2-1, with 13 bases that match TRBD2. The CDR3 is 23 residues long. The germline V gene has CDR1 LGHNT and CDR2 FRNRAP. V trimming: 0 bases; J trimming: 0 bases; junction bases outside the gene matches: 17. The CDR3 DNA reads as TGTGCTAGTGGTTTGGTACAATTACCGGGACTAGCGGGACCAGCATCCTCCTACAATGAGCAGTTCTTC. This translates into CASGLVQLPGLAGPASSYNEQFF.

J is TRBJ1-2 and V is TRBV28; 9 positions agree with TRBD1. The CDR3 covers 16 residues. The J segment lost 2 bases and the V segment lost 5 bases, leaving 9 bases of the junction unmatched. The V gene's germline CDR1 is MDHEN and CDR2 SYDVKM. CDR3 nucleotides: TGTGCCAGCAGTCAACCGGTGGACAGGGGAAACTATGGCTACACCTTC. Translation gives CASSQPVDRGNYGYTF.

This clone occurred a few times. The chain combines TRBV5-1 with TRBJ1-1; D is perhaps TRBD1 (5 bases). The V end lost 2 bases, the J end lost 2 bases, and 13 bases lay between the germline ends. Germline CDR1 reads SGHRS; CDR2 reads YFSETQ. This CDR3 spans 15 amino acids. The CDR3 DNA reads TGCGCCAGCAGCTTAATAGGTCAGGGAAACACTGAAGCTTTCTTT. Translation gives CASSLIGQGNTEAFF.

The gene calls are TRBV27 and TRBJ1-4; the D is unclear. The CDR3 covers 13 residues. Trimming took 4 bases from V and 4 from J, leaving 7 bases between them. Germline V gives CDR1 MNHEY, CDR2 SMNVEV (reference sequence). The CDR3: CASSSTDNEKLFF. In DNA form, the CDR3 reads TGTGCCAGCAGTTCAACAGATAATGAAAAACTGTTTTTT.

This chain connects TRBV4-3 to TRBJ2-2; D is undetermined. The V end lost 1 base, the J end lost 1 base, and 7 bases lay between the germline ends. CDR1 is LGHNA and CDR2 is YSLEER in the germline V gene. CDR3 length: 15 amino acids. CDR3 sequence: CASSQVLRNTGELFF. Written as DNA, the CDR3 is TGCGCCAGCAGCCAAGTTCTTAGGAACACCGGGGAGCTGTTTTTT.

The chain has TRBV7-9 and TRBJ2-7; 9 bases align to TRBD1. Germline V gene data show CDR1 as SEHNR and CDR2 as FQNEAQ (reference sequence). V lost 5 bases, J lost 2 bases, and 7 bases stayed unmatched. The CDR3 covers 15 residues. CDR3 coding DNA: TGTGCCAGCAGCCCCGGGACAGGGAATCCCTACGAGCAGTACTTC. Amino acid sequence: CASSPGTGNPYEQYF.

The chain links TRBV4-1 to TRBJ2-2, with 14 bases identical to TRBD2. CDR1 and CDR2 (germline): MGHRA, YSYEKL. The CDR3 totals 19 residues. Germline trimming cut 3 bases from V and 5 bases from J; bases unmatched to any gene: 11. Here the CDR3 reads CASSHPPGLAGVGTGELFF. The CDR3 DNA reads TGCGCCAGCAGCCACCCACCGGGACTAGCGGGAGTGGGAACCGGGGAGCTGTTTTTT.

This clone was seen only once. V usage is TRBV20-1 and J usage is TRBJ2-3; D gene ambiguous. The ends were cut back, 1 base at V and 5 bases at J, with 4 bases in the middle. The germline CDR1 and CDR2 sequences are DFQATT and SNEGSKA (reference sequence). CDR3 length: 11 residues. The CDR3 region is CSARAQDTQYF. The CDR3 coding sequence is TGCAGTGCTAGAGCTCAAGATACGCAGTATTTT.

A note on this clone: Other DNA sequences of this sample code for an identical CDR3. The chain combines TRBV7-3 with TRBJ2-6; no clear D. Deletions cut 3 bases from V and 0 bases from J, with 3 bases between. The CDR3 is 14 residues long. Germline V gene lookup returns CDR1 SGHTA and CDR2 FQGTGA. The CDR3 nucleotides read TGTGCCAGCAGCTTGTCCTCTGGGGCCAACGTCCTGACTTTC. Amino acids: CASSLSSGANVLTF.